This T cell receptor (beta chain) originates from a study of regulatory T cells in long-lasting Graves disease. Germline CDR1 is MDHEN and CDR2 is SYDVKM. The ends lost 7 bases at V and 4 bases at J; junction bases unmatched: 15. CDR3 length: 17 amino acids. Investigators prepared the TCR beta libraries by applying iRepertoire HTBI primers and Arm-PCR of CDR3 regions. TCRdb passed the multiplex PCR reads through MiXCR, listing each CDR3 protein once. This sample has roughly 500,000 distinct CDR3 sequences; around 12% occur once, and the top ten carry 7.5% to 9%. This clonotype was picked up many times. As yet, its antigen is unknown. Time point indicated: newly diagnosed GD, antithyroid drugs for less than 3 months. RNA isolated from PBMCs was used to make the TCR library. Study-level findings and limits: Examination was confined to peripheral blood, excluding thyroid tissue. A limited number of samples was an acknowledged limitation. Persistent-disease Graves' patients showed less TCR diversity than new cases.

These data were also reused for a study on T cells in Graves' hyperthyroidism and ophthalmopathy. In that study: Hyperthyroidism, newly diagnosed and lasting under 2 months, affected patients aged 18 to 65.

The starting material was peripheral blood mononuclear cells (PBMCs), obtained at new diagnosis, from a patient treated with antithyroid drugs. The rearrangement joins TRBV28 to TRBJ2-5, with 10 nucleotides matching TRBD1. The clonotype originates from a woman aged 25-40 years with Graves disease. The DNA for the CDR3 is TGTGCCAGCACTTTGGGGACAGGGGCCTGGGTTGGAGAGACCCAGTACTTC. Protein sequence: CASTLGTGAWVGETQYF.